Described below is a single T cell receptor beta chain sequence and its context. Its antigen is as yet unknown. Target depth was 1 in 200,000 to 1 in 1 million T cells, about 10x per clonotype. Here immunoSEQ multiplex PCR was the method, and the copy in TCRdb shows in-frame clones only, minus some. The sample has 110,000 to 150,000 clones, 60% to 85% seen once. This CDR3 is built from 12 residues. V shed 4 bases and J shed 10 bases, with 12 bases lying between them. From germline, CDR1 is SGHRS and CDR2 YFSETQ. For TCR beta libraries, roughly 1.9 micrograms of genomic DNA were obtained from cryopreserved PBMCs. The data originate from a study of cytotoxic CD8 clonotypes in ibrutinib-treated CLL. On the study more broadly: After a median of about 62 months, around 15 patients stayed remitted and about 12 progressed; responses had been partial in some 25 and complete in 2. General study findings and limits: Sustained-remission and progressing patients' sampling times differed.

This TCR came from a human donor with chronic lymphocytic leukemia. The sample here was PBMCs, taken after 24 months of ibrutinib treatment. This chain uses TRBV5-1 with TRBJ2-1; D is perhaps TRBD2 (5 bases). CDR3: CASSPDWREQFF. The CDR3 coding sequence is TGCGCCAGCAGCCCGGACTGGAGGGAGCAGTTCTTC.